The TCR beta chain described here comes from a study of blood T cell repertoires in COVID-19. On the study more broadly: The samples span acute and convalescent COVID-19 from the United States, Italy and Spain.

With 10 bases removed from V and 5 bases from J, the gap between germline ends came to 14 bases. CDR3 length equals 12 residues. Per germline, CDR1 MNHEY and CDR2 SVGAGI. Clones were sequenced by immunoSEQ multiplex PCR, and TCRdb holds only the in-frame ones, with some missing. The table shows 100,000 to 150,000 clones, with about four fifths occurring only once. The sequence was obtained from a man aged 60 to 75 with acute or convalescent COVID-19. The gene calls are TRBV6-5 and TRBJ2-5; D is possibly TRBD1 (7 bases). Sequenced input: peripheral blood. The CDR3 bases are TGTGCCACCGCAGGGGGGAGGGAGACCCAGTACTTC. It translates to CATAGGRETQYF.